Listed below are T cell receptor beta chains from one sample, sequenced in a study of identical twins. From the 5' RACE reads, TCRdb called clonotypes with MiXCR, one entry per CDR3 protein. This table holds 300,000 to 350,000 distinct CDR3 sequences, approximately 13% found once. The data were also submitted as part of a second study, on yellow fever vaccine responses in identical twins.

The sequenced sample consisted of CD8+ T cells sorted from blood. These receptor sequences come from a young woman in good health. The CDR3 runs from the conserved cysteine through the conserved F or W. D genes are given only for firm matches. Clone size is shown for a subset of rows, as once, few, many or a class of expanded clone.

-	TRBD1	TRBJ2-1	TRBV27	TGTGCCAGCAAGAAGGGACAGGGCCCATGGGGGCAGTTCTTC	CASKKGQGPWGQFF
-	-	TRBJ1-1	TRBV6-1	TGTGCCAGCAGTGAAGCCACAGACAGGCCCGGCGGTGAAGCTTTCTTT	CASSEATDRPGGEAFF
few	TRBD2	TRBJ2-1	TRBV5-5	TGTGCCAGCAGCTCACTAGCGGGAGGGAGCGGTTTCTACAATGAGCAGTTCTTC	CASSSLAGGSGFYNEQFF
few	-	TRBJ2-5	TRBV12-3/TRBV12-4	TGTGCCAGCAGTGGATGGCAAGAGACCCAGTACTTC	CASSGWQETQYF
few	-	TRBJ1-1	TRBV11-2	TGTGCCAGCAGCTTAGGAGCCAGGCGCACTGAAGCTTTCTTT	CASSLGARRTEAFF
-	-	TRBJ2-3	TRBV7-2	TGTGCCAGCAGCCAACCCGGGAGTTCCATTGGCACAGATACGCAGTATTTT	CASSQPGSSIGTDTQYF
few	-	TRBJ2-1	TRBV6-4	TGTGCCAGCAGTGACTCGTACAGGGAATTCCACAATGAGCAGTTCTTC	CASSDSYREFHNEQFF
-	TRBD1	TRBJ2-3	TRBV11-2	TGTGCCAGCAGCGGGTGGACAGGGGGCACAGATACGCAGTATTTT	CASSGWTGGTDTQYF
-	TRBD1	TRBJ2-2	TRBV9	TGTGCCAGCAGCGTGGGACAGGGAACTACCGGGGAGCTGTTTTTT	CASSVGQGTTGELFF
few	TRBD1	TRBJ1-2	TRBV9	TGTGCCAGCAGACAACGGGACAGCCTCTATGGCTACACCTTC	CASRQRDSLYGYTF
-	-	TRBJ2-1	TRBV7-9	TGTGCCAGCAGCTTAGCGGGGTCGATGGACAATGAGCAGTTCTTC	CASSLAGSMDNEQFF
-	-	TRBJ1-1	TRBV6-5	TGTGCCAGCAGCCACTTAGGCACTGAAGCTTTCTTT	CASSHLGTEAFF
many	-	TRBJ2-1	TRBV4-1	TGCGCCAGCAGCCCAGACTCGGGGGGGACAGGGACAAATGAGCAGTTCTTC	CASSPDSGGTGTNEQFF
few	TRBD1	TRBJ1-5	TRBV28	TGTGCCAGCAGTTTCCCCCGGACAGGGAATAGCAATCAGCCCCAGCATTTT	CASSFPRTGNSNQPQHF
few	TRBD1	TRBJ2-2	TRBV7-8	TGTGCCAGCAGCTGGACGGCAGGGGGCAACACCGGGGAGCTGTTTTTT	CASSWTAGGNTGELFF
few	-	TRBJ2-1	TRBV3-1	TGTGCCAGCGGAGGCAGAGATGAGCAGTTCTTC	CASGGRDEQFF
-	-	TRBJ2-2	TRBV5-1	TGCGCCAGCAGCCCCGACACGCTGAGGGAGCTGTTTTTT	CASSPDTLRELFF
-	-	TRBJ2-3	TRBV11-2	TGTGCCAGCAGCTTAGGGGGAGACACAGATACGCAGTATTTT	CASSLGGDTDTQYF
-	TRBD1	TRBJ2-1	TRBV12-3/TRBV12-4	TGTGCCAGCAGTTCAGACAGGGGAACCCCCTACAATGAGCAGTTCTTC	CASSSDRGTPYNEQFF
-	-	TRBJ2-1	TRBV9	TGTGCCAGCAGCCCCCCCAATAGCGGCAATGAGCAGTTCTTC	CASSPPNSGNEQFF
-	TRBD1	TRBJ1-6	TRBV9	TGTGCCAGCAGCGAAGCCCGGGACAGGACGATTTCACCCCTCCACTTT	CASSEARDRTISPLHF
-	-	TRBJ2-1	TRBV12-3/TRBV12-4	TGTGCCAGCAGCTTAGGGATGGGACCGTTTATTCGTCTGTTCTTC	CASSLGMGPFIRLFF
-	-	TRBJ2-4	TRBV6-5	TGTGCCAGCAGTTACTCGGACGGGTTTGACATTCAGTACTTC	CASSYSDGFDIQYF
few	-	TRBJ2-5	TRBV3-1	TGTGCCAGCAGCCAAGAGACAGGACTGCAAGAGACCCAGTACTTC	CASSQETGLQETQYF
many	-	TRBJ2-3	TRBV20-1	TGCAGTGCTAGCTCTGGGATAATGTCGGATACGCAGTATTTT	CSASSGIMSDTQYF
many	TRBD1	TRBJ1-3	TRBV27	TGTGCCAGCAGACCCAAAGGGACAGATACTTCTGGAAACACCATATATTTT	CASRPKGTDTSGNTIYF
-	-	TRBJ2-3	TRBV5-3	TGTGCCAGAAGCCTTGGACCTCATTATAGCACAGATACGCAGTATTTT	CARSLGPHYSTDTQYF
-	-	TRBJ1-1	TRBV7-9	TGTGCCAGCAGCTTAAGATCGGTGGGACCGAACACTGAAGCTTTCTTT	CASSLRSVGPNTEAFF
many	TRBD1	TRBJ1-2	TRBV12-3/TRBV12-4	TGTGCCAGCAGTTCTAACAGGGGTAGGGGCGGCTACACCTTC	CASSSNRGRGGYTF
-	-	TRBJ1-2	TRBV4-1	TGCGCCAGCACGGGGGGCGATGGCTACACCTTC	CASTGGDGYTF
-	-	TRBJ2-3	TRBV7-3	TGTGCCAGCAGCTTAATGAGCACAGATACGCAGTATTTT	CASSLMSTDTQYF
-	-	TRBJ1-1	TRBV6-1	TGTGCCAGCAGCTCCCGGGTGGATGGGGCTGAAGCTTTCTTT	CASSSRVDGAEAFF
few	TRBD1	TRBJ2-3	TRBV6-5	TGTGCCAGCAGTTACTATTGGACAGGGAGAACAGATACGCAGTATTTT	CASSYYWTGRTDTQYF
few	-	TRBJ2-7	TRBV9	TGTGCCAGCAGCCCCTCTGGGACTTCCACCTACGAGCAGTACTTC	CASSPSGTSTYEQYF
-	TRBD1	TRBJ2-2	TRBV27	TGTGCCAGCACTCTGAGGGGTGGACAGGGGGCGCAAAGGCTGTTTTTT	CASTLRGGQGAQRLFF
-	TRBD1	TRBJ1-1	TRBV12-5	TGTGCTAGTGGTTCAGAACGGGACAGGGACACTGAAGCTTTCTTT	CASGSERDRDTEAFF
-	TRBD2	TRBJ2-1	TRBV2	TGTGCCAGCAGGGGACTAGGTGTACAGTACAATGAGCAGTTCTTC	CASRGLGVQYNEQFF
-	-	TRBJ1-1	TRBV10-2	TGCGCCAGCAGAGAGAGAGCCTTGGGCTCGAACACTGAAGCTTTCTTT	CASRERALGSNTEAFF
few	TRBD2	TRBJ2-5	TRBV3-1	TGTGCCAGCAGCCTTAGGACTAGCGGGACCCAAGAGACCCAGTACTTC	CASSLRTSGTQETQYF
few	TRBD1	TRBJ2-7	TRBV12-5	TGTGCTAGTGGCCCCGACAGGGGGCTATCCTACGAGCAGTACTTC	CASGPDRGLSYEQYF
few	-	TRBJ2-2	TRBV29-1	TGCAGCGTTTGGTCCTCCGGGGAGCTGTTTTTT	CSVWSSGELFF
many	TRBD2	TRBJ2-7	TRBV29-1	TGCAGCGTGTCTAGCGGGAGGGCCGGCTTATACGAGCAGTACTTC	CSVSSGRAGLYEQYF
few	-	TRBJ1-5	TRBV24-1	TGTGCCACCAGTGGCCGTTCGAGCAATCAGCCCCAGCATTTT	CATSGRSSNQPQHF
-	-	TRBJ1-5	TRBV19	TGTGCCAGTAGTATAGGCACAGCCAACAATCAGCCCCAGCATTTT	CASSIGTANNQPQHF
few	-	TRBJ2-2	TRBV7-7	TGTGCCAGCAGCTTCATGCCCTTGACCGGGGAGCTGTTTTTT	CASSFMPLTGELFF
many	-	TRBJ1-1	TRBV29-1	TGCAGCGTGGAACGAGGGATGAACACTGAAGCTTTCTTT	CSVERGMNTEAFF
-	-	TRBJ1-2	TRBV2	TGTGCCAGCAGAGCTCCCTATGGCTACACCTTC	CASRAPYGYTF
-	TRBD2	TRBJ2-1	TRBV7-6	TGTGCCAGCAGCTTAAAGCGGGGGGGCATCAATGAGCAGTTCTTC	CASSLKRGGINEQFF
few	-	TRBJ1-6	TRBV12-3/TRBV12-4	TGTGCCAGCAGTTACGGGGTGGGGGTTAGGGATTCACCCCTCCACTTT	CASSYGVGVRDSPLHF
-	TRBD1	TRBJ1-2	TRBV7-9	TGTGCCAGCAGCTCGTCAGAGGACAGGGCTGGCTACACCTTC	CASSSSEDRAGYTF
few	TRBD1	TRBJ1-2	TRBV15	TGTGCCACCAGCAGAGGCCCGGGACAGGGGTATGGCTACACCTTC	CATSRGPGQGYGYTF
-	-	TRBJ2-5	TRBV21-1	TGTGCCAGCAGCACCCTAGCGGGGGGGCAAGAGACCCAGTACTTC	CASSTLAGGQETQYF
-	-	TRBJ2-7	TRBV15	TGTGCCACCAGCAGAGATCACCGGCCCGAGCAGTACTTC	CATSRDHRPEQYF
few	-	TRBJ2-3	TRBV9	TGTGCCAGCAGCCAACCCTGGGGGGATACGCAGTATTTT	CASSQPWGDTQYF
-	TRBD2	TRBJ2-1	TRBV4-1	TGCGCCAGCAGCCAAGAATCGGCCGGGGGGGTTTTTTTTGAGCAGTTCTTC	CASSQESAGGVFFEQFF